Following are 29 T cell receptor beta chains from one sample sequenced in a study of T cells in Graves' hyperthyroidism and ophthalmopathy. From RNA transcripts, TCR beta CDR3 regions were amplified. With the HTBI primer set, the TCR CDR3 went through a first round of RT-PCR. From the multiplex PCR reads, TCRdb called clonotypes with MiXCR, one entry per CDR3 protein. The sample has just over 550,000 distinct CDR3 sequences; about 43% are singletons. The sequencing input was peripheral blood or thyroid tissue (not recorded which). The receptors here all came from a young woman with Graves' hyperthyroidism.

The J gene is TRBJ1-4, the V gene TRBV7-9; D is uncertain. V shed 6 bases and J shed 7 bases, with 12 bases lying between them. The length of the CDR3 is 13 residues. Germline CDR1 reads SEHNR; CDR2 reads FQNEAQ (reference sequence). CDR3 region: CASRPDRGEKLFF. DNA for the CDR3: TGTGCCAGCAGACCAGACCGGGGTGAAAAACTGTTTTTT.

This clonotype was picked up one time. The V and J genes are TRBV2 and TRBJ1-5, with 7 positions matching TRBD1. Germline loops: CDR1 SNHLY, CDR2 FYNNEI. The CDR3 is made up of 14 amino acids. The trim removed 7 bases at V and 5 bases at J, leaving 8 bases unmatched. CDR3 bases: TGTGCCAGCACCGGGACAGCCACTTATCAGCCCCAGCATTTT. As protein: CASTGTATYQPQHF.

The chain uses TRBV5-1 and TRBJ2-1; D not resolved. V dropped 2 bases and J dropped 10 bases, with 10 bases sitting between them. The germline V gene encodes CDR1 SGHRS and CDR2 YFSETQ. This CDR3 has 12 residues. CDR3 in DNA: TGCGCCAGCAGCTTATTCCCTGGGGAGCAGTTCTTC. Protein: CASSLFPGEQFF.

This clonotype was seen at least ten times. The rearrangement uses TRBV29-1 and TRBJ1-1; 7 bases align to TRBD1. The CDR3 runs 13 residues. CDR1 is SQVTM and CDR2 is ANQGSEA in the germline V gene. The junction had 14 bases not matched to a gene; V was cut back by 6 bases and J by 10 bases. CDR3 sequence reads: CSVSMDRTLGAFF. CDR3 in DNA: TGCAGCGTCTCCATGGACAGGACTTTAGGAGCTTTCTTT.

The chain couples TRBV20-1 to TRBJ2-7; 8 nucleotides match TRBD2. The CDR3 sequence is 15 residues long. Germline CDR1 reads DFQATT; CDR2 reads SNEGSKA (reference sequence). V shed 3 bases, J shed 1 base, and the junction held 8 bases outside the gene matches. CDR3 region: CSASEGSGGSYEQYF. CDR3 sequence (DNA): TGCAGTGCTAGTGAGGGGTCGGGGGGGTCCTACGAGCAGTACTTC.

CDR3 sequence (DNA): TGTGCCATCAGTGAGTCGGGCGGGACAGATACGCAGTATTTT. As protein: CAISESGGTDTQYF. The chain carries TRBV10-3 and TRBJ2-3, with D possibly being TRBD2 (5 bases). The V end lost 0 bases, the J end lost 3 bases, and 7 bases lay between the germline ends. The CDR3 runs to 14 residues. Per germline, CDR1 ENHRY and CDR2 SYGVKD.

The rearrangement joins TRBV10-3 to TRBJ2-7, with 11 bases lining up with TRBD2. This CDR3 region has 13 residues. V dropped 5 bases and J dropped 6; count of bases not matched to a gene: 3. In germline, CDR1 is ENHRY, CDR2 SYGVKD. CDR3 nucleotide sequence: TGTGCCATCAGTCAAGGACTAGCGGGCGAGCAGTACTTC. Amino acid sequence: CAISQGLAGEQYF.

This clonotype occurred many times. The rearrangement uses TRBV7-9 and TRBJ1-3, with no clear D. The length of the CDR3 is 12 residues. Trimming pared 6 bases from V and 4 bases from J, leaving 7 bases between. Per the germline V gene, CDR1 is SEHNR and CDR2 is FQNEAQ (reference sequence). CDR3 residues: CASRLLGNTIYF. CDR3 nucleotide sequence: TGTGCCAGCAGGTTACTCGGAAACACCATATATTTT.

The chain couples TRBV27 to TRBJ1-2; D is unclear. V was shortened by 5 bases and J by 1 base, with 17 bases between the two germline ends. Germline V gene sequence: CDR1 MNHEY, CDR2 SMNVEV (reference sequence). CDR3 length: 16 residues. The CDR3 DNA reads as TGTGCCAGCAGTCTATACCCTCCCGACAATAACTATGGCTACACCTTC. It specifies CASSLYPPDNNYGYTF.

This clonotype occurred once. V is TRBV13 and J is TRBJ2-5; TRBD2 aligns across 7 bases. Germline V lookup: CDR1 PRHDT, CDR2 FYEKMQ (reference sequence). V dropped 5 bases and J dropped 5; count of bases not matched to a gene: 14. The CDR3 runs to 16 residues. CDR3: CASSHQISSGIETQYF. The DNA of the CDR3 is TGTGCCAGCAGCCATCAAATTTCGAGCGGGATTGAGACCCAGTACTTC.

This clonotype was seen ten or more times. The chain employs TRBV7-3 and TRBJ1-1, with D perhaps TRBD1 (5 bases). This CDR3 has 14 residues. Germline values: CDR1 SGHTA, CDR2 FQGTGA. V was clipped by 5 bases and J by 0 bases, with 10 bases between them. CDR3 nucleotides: TGTGCCAGCAGCCCCGACAGCTTGAACACTGAAGCTTTCTTT. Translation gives CASSPDSLNTEAFF.

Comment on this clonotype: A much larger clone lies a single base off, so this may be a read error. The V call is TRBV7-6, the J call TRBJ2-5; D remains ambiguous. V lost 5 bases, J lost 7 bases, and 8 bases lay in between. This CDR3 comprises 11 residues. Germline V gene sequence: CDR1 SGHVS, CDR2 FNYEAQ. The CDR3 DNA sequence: TGTGCCAGCAGCCTTGTAGTGACCCAGTACTTC. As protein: CASSLVVTQYF.

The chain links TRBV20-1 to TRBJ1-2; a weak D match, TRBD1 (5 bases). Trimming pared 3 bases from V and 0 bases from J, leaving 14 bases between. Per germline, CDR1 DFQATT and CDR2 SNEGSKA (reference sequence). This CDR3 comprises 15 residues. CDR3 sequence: CSASKDSLANYGYTF. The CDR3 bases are TGCAGTGCTAGCAAAGACAGCCTTGCTAACTATGGCTACACCTTC.

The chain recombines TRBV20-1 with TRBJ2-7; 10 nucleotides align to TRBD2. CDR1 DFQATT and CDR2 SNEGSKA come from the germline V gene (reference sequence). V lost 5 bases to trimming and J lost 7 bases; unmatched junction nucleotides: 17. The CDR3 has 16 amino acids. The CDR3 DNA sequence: TGCAGTGCTGAGGGGTACAGCGGGAGGGCCTTGGGTGAGCAGTACTTC. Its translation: CSAEGYSGRALGEQYF.

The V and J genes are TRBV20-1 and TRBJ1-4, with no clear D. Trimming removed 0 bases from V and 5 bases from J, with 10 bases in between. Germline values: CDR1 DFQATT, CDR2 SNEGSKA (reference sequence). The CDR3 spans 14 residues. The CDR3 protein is CSARDSNLNEKLFF. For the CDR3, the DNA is TGCAGTGCTAGAGATTCGAACCTAAATGAAAAACTGTTTTTT.

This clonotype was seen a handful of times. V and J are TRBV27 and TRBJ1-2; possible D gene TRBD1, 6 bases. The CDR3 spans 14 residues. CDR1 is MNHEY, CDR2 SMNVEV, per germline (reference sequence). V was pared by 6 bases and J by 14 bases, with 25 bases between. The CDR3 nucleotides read TGTGCCAGCAGATCAATAGACAGGCCTTACGGGTGGACCTTC. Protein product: CASRSIDRPYGWTF.

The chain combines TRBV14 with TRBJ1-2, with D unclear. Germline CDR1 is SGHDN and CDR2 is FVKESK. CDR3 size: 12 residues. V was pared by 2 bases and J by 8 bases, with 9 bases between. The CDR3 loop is CASSQKTGGYTF. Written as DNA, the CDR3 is TGTGCCAGCAGCCAAAAAACGGGAGGCTACACCTTC.

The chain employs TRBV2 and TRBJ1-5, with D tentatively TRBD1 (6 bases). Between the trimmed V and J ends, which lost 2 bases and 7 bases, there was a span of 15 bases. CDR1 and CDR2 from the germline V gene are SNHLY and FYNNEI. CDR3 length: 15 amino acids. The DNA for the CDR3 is TGTGCCAGCAGTGAAACCCCCGGGGGCGACCAGCCCCAGCATTTT. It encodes CASSETPGGDQPQHF.

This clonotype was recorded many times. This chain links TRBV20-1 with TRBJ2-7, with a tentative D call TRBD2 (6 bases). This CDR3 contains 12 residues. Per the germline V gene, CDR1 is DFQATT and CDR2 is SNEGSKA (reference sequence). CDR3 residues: CSASGLSYEQYF. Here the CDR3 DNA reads TGCAGCGCATCGGGACTTTCCTACGAGCAGTACTTC.

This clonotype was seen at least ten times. The DNA for the CDR3 is TGTGCCAGCAGTGAGCTACCGTGGGTACAGGGCAATAATTCACCCCTCCACTTT. This sequence encodes CASSELPWVQGNNSPLHF. The chain employs TRBV2 and TRBJ1-6, with D tentatively TRBD1 (6 bases). CDR1 SNHLY and CDR2 FYNNEI come from the germline V gene. With 3 bases removed from V and 5 bases from J, the gap between germline ends came to 20 bases. The CDR3 spans 18 residues.

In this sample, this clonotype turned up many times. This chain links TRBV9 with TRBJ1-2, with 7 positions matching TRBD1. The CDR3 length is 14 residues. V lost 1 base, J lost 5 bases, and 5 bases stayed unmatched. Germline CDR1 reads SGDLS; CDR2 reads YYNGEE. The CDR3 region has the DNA TGTGCCAGCAGCGTAACAGGGGAATCGTATGGCTACACCTTC. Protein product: CASSVTGESYGYTF.

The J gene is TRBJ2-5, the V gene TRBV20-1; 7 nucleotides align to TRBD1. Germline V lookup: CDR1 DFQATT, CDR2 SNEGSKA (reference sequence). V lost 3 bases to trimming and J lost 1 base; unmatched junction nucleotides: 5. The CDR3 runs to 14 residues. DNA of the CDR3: TGCAGTGCTAGTTCGACAGGGACCCAAGAGACCCAGTACTTC. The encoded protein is CSASSTGTQETQYF.

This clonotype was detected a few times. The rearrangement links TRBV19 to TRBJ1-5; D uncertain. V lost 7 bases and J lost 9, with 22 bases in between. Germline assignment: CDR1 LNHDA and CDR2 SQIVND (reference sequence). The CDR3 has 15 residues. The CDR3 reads CASTLQTAIGGPQHF. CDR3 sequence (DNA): TGTGCCAGTACTCTACAGACGGCAATTGGAGGGCCCCAGCATTTT.

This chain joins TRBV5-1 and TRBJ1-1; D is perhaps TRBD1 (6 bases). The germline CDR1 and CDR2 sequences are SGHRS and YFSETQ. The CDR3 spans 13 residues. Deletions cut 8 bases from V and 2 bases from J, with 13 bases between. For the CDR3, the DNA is TGCGCCAGTAAAACAGGGCTAAACACTGAAGCTTTCTTT. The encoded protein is CASKTGLNTEAFF.

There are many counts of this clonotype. The CDR3 coding sequence is TGCAGTGCTAGTTGGGAACATCGAGAGACCCAGTACTTC. Residues: CSASWEHRETQYF. This chain connects TRBV20-1 to TRBJ2-5, with D uncertain. With 3 bases removed from V and 4 bases from J, the gap between germline ends came to 12 bases. Germline V lookup: CDR1 DFQATT, CDR2 SNEGSKA (reference sequence). CDR3 length: 13 residues.

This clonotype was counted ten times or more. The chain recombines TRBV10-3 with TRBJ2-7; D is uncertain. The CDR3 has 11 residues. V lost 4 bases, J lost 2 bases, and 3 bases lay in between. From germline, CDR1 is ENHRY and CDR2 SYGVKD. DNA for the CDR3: TGTGCCATCAGTGGAGCCTACGAGCAGTACTTC. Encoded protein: CAISGAYEQYF.

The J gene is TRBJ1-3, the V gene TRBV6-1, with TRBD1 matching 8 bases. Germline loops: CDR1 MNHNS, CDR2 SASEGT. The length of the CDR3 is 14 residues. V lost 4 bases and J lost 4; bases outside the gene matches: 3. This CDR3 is CASSGTGSGNTIYF. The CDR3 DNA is TGTGCCAGCAGTGGGACAGGGTCAGGAAACACCATATATTTT.

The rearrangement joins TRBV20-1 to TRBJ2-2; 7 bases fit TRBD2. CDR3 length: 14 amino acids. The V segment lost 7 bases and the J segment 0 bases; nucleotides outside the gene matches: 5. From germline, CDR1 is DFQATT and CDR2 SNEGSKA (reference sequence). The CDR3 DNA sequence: TGCAGTGTCACCGCGGGAGCGAACACCGGGGAGCTGTTTTTT. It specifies CSVTAGANTGELFF.

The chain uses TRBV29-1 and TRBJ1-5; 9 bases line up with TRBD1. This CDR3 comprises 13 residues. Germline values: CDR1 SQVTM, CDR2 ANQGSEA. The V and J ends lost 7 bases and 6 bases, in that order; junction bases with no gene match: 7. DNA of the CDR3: TGCAGCGCTAGACAGGGGGTGGGTCAGCCCCAGCATTTT. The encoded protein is CSARQGVGQPQHF.